A single sample is the source of the 9 T cell receptor beta chains below, sequenced in a study of cytomegalovirus exposure and HLA in healthy donors. Primers included in the PCR were 60 Vbeta and 13 Jbeta primers. The table came from immunoSEQ multiplex PCR; TCRdb's copy has only in-frame clones and leaves some out. In the table there are 110,000 or so clones, roughly 15% of which are singletons. Sequenced: PBMCs. These receptor sequences come from a female donor in good health and CMV-seronegative.

The chain links TRBV28 to TRBJ1-4; no firm D call. Deletions cut 5 bases from V and 7 bases from J, with 17 bases between. The CDR3 length is 15 residues. Per germline, CDR1 MDHEN and CDR2 SYDVKM. The CDR3 DNA reads as TGTGCCAGCAGTCCAGGATTAACCCTGGGTGAAAAACTGTTTTTT. Translating it yields CASSPGLTLGEKLFF.

This clone was found once. The chain uses TRBV15 and TRBJ2-7; 7 nucleotides agree with TRBD1. The CDR3 runs to 16 residues. Unmatched junction bases numbered 9, after V lost 2 bases and J lost 2 bases. Germline V gives CDR1 LNHNV, CDR2 YYDKDF (reference sequence). The CDR3 DNA sequence: TGTGCCACCAGCAGAAAAGGACCCGGGACAGCCTACGAGCAGTACTTC. Protein sequence: CATSRKGPGTAYEQYF.

The genes are TRBV7-2 and TRBJ2-1; the D gene is possibly TRBD1 (6 bases). Between the trimmed V and J ends, which lost 3 bases and 2 bases, there was a span of 11 bases. The germline gives CDR1 SGHTA, CDR2 FQGNSA. The CDR3 has 15 residues. In DNA form, the CDR3 reads TGTGCCAGCAGCTTTGATGCAGGGGCCTACAATGAGCAGTTCTTC. It yields the protein CASSFDAGAYNEQFF.

The chain has TRBV11-2 and TRBJ2-3; 9 bases fit TRBD2. V dropped 0 bases and J dropped 3; count of bases not matched to a gene: 1. CDR1 and CDR2 (germline): SGHAT, FQNNGV. This CDR3 comprises 15 residues. The CDR3, as DNA: TGTGCCAGCAGCTTAGATAGCGGGGGTACAGATACGCAGTATTTT. Translation gives CASSLDSGGTDTQYF.

This clone was detected only a few times. The rearrangement uses TRBV6-6 and TRBJ1-2; 10 bases agree with TRBD1. From germline, CDR1 is MNHNY and CDR2 SVGAGI (reference sequence). V trimming: 4 bases; J trimming: 7 bases; junction bases outside the gene matches: 12. The CDR3 loop spans 16 amino acids. CDR3 bases: TGTGCCAGCAGTTTGGTTCCCGGACAGGGGGTCGGTGGCTACACCTTC. It specifies CASSLVPGQGVGGYTF.

CDR3 region: CSVESVYSGANVLTF. The CDR3 nucleotides are TGCAGCGTTGAATCGGTCTATTCTGGGGCCAACGTCCTGACTTTC. The V gene is TRBV29-1, the J gene TRBJ2-6; no clear D gene. The germline gives CDR1 SQVTM, CDR2 ANQGSEA. CDR3 size: 15 residues. Between the trimmed V and J ends, which lost 2 bases and 1 base, there was a span of 9 bases. The full variable domain, in which reference TRBV29-1 and TRBJ2-6 provide the parts outside the CDR3, is SAVISQKPSRDICQRGTSLTIQCQVDSQVTMMFWYRQQPGQSLTLIATANQGSEATYESGFVIDKFPISRPNLTFSTLTVSNMSPEDSSIYLCSVESVYSGANVLTFGAGSRLTVL.

This rearrangement joins TRBV10-3 to TRBJ1-1; D possibly corresponds to TRBD1 (5 bases). The germline CDR1 and CDR2 sequences are ENHRY and SYGVKD. Trimming stripped 3 bases from V and 3 bases from J, with 8 bases between. The CDR3 loop spans 13 amino acids. The CDR3 nucleotides read TGTGCCATCAGTGACAGGGACTACACTGAAGCTTTCTTT. Translation: CAISDRDYTEAFF.

Only a few counts were recorded for this clone. This chain connects TRBV27 to TRBJ1-1; tentative D call: TRBD1 (5 bases). V was shortened by 5 bases and J by 5 bases, with 12 bases between the two germline ends. This CDR3 has 13 residues. Germline lookup yields CDR1 MNHEY and CDR2 SMNVEV (reference sequence). CDR3 DNA: TGTGCCAGCAGTCCGATCGGGGGGACTGAAGCTTTCTTT. Protein sequence: CASSPIGGTEAFF.

The rearrangement uses TRBV6-5 and TRBJ1-1, with 10 bases lining up with TRBD1. V shed 4 bases and J 6 bases; nucleotides not matched to a gene: 5. CDR3 length equals 14 residues. Germline CDR1 is MNHEY and CDR2 is SVGAGI. DNA of the CDR3: TGTGCCAGCAGTTGGGACAGGGGTATCGCTGAAGCTTTCTTT. Protein sequence: CASSWDRGIAEAFF.